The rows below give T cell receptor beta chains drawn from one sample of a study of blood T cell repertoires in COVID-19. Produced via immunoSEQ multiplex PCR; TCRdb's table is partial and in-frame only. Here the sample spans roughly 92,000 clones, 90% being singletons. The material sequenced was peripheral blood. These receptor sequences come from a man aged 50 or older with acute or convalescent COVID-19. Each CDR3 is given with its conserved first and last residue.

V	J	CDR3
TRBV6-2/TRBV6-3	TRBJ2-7	CASSDGKLSGRLAYEQYF
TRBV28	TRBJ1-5	CASSSGRGNQPQHF
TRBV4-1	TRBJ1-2	CASSQDFQGFNYGYTF
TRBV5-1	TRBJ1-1	CASSLPADKWDTEAFF
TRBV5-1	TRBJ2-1	CASSLRTSGVVEEQFF
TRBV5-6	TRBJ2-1	CASSLDRVIYNEQFF
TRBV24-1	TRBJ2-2	CATSGRANTGELFF
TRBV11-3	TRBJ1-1	CASTQTLIPGQGKSEAFF
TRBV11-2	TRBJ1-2	CASSPSRDGYGYTF
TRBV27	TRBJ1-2	CASSRQGIIGYTF
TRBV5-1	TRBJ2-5	CASSPSLETQYF
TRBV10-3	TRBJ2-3	CAITNSRGTDTQYF
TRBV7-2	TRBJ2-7	CASSLDRQPAYEQYF
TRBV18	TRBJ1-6	CASSLDRAGVSPLHF
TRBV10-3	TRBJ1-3	CAISESLQDPSGNTIYF
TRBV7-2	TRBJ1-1	CASSSRYGHFTEAFF
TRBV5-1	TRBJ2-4	CASSLATQGNIQYF
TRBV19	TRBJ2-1	CASSTKPGLVYNEQFF
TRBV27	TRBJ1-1	CASSLFYGQVAEAFF